This T cell receptor beta chain was captured in a study of T-cell reconstitution after alpha-beta-depleted transplantation in children. Preparing the TCRbeta library involved the use of unique molecular identifiers. In TCRdb, the PCR reads were re-called with MiXCR into one record per CDR3 protein. The table lists about 300,000 distinct CDR3 sequences, 6% to 10% of them singletons. Trimming stripped 7 bases from V and 0 bases from J, with 13 bases between. The germline gives CDR1 DFQATT, CDR2 SNEGSKA (reference sequence). This CDR3 spans 13 amino acids. The study, taken as a whole, reports: At day 60, the high TCRbeta diversity found in some patients originated from recipient T cells and thymic progenitors that had survived. The authors attributed T-cell counts and diversity one year after transplant mostly to newly produced T cells. At around two months after transplant, the alpha-beta T cells were reportedly derived from several hundred expanded clones that came from non-depleted graft cells.

This clonotype was seen many times. As yet, its antigen is unknown. The V gene is TRBV20-1, the J gene TRBJ2-7, with a tentative D call TRBD2 (5 bases). The clonotype comes from a female patient aged 2-10 years who had a stem cell transplant for Fanconi anemia, so the T cells may come from the graft donor. Sequenced material: peripheral blood, taken 360 days after TCRalphabeta/CD19-depleted stem cell transplant. The CDR3 nucleotides are TGCAGTGGCGGGTCCGCTAGCTCCTACGAGCAGTACTTC. Encoded protein: CSGGSASSYEQYF.